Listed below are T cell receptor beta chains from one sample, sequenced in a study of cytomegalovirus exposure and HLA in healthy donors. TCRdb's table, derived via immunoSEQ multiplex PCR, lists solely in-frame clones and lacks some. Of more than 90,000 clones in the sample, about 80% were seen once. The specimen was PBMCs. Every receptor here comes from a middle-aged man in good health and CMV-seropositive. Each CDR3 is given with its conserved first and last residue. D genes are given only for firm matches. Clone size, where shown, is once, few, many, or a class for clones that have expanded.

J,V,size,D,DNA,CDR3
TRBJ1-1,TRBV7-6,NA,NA,TGTGCCAGCATTGCCAGGGCCAGGGGCACTGAAGCTTTCTTT,CASIARARGTEAFF
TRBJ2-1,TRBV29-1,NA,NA,TGCAGCGTTGTCGGAGGGTCCGGGGAAAATGAGCAGTTCTTC,CSVVGGSGENEQFF
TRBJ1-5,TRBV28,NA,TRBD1,TGTGCCAGCAGTTCCACACAGGGGGATGTGCCCCAGCATTTT,CASSSTQGDVPQHF
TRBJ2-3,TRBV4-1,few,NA,TGCGCCAGCAGCCAAGTTGTGGGGATACGGACTTCTAGCACAGATACGCAGTATTTT,CASSQVVGIRTSSTDTQYF
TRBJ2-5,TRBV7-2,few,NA,TGTGCCAGCAGCTTAATTCCGAGCCAAGAGACCCAGTACTTC,CASSLIPSQETQYF
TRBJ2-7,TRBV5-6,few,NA,TGTGCCAGCAGCGGGGAGAGCGGGGAGCAGTACTTC,CASSGESGEQYF
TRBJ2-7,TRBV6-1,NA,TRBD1,TGTGCCAGCACCCAAACGGGACAGTCCCGCGAGCAGTACTTC,CASTQTGQSREQYF
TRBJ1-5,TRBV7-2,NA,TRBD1,TGTGCCAGCAGCGCGACAGGGATGAGGCGCAATCAGCCCCAGCATTTT,CASSATGMRRNQPQHF
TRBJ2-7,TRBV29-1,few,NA,TGCAGCGTTGAGTCCAGCTACGAGCAGTACTTC,CSVESSYEQYF
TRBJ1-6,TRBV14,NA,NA,TGTGCCAGCAGCCACTGGGAGGTTGGTTCACCCCTCCACTTT,CASSHWEVGSPLHF
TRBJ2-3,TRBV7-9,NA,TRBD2,TGTGCCAGCAGCCCAGCTCCCGGGACTAGCGGGAGCCGAGGTACGCAGTATTTT,CASSPAPGTSGSRGTQYF
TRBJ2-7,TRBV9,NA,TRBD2,TGTGCCAGCAGCGCCCTAGCGGGAGGGCCGGGGGAGCAGTACTTC,CASSALAGGPGEQYF
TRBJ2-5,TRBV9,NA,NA,TGTGCCAGCAGCGTAGCTACGGCGACAGGCCAAGAGACCCAGTACTTC,CASSVATATGQETQYF
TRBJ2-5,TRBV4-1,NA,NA,TGCGCCAGCAGCCCCCAAAGAGAAGAGACCCAGTACTTC,CASSPQREETQYF
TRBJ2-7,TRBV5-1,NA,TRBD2,TGCGCCAGCAGCTCCATAGCGGGGAAGGCCTACGAGCAGTACTTC,CASSSIAGKAYEQYF
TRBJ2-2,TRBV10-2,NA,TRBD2,TGCGCCAGCAGCGGGGCGGGGGTCCTCGGGGAGCTGTTTTTT,CASSGAGVLGELFF
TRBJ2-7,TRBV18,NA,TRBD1,TGTGCCAGCTCAAACCTACAGGGGTACGAGCAGTACTTC,CASSNLQGYEQYF
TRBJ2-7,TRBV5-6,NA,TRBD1,TGTGCCAGCAGCTTACGAAGACGGGACAGAGACAGTCCGTACTTC,CASSLRRRDRDSPYF
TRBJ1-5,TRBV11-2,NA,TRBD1,TGTGCCAGCAGCTTAGGGGTAGGGGGCGGGCAGCCCCAGCATTTT,CASSLGVGGGQPQHF
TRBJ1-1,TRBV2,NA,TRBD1,TGTGCCAGCAGCGTGATAGCCGGGACAGCGGCCGGCACTGAAGCTTTCTTT,CASSVIAGTAAGTEAFF
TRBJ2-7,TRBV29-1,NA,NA,TGCAGCGTTGAACGGGGGAACCCCTACGAGCAGTACTTC,CSVERGNPYEQYF
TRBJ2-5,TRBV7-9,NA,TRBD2,TGTGCCAGCAGCTTAGCTAGCGGGAGGCAAGAGACCCAGTACTTC,CASSLASGRQETQYF
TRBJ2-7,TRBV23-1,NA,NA,TGCGCCAGCAGTCTAGCAGGGTTCTCCTACGAGCAGTACTTC,CASSLAGFSYEQYF
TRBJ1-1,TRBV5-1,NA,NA,TGCGCCAGCAGCTTGGTACAGGGTAATGAAGCTTTCTTT,CASSLVQGNEAFF
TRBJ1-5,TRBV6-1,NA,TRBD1,TGTGCCAGCAGTGGACAGGGTGGACAGCCCCAGCATTTT,CASSGQGGQPQHF
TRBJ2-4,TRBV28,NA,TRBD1,TGTGCCAGCAGTCCCGGGACAGGGGGGGGCATTCAGTACTTC,CASSPGTGGGIQYF
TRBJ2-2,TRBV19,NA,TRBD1,TGTGCCAGTAGCCCCGTGACAGGGGGCACCGGGGAGCTGTTTTTT,CASSPVTGGTGELFF
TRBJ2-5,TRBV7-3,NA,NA,TGTGCCAGCAGCCGGGGGAACGGAGAGACCCAGTACTTC,CASSRGNGETQYF
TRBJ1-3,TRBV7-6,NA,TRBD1,TGTGCCAGCAGGTCGGGGCGACAGGGAGGAAACACCATATATTTT,CASRSGRQGGNTIYF
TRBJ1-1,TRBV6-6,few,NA,TGTGCCAGCAGTTACTCGAACAGGGAGCCCGAAGCTTTCTTT,CASSYSNREPEAFF
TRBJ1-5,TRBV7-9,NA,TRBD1,TGTGCCAGCAGCTTATGGGGACAGGGTATTGGGCCCCAGCATTTT,CASSLWGQGIGPQHF
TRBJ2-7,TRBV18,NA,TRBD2,TGTGCCAGCTCAGCCGGGACTAGCGGGGGGTACGAGCAGTACTTC,CASSAGTSGGYEQYF
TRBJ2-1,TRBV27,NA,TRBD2,TGTGCCAGCAGTCAGACTAGCGGGGCCTACAATGAGCAGTTCTTC,CASSQTSGAYNEQFF
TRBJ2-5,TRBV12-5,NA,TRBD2,TGTGCTAGTGGTTCCCCAACGGGAGGCTTCCAAGAGACCCAGTACTTC,CASGSPTGGFQETQYF
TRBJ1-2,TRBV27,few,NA,TGTGCCAGCAGTTCCAATACAGCTGGCTACACCTTC,CASSSNTAGYTF
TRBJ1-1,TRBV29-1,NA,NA,TGCAGCGTTGATAAGGAGGGCTGGGGGTCGGACACTGAAGCTTTCTTT,CSVDKEGWGSDTEAFF
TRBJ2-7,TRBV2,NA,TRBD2,TGTGCCAGCAGTGAAAGCGTAGCGGGGGCCTACGAGCAGTACTTC,CASSESVAGAYEQYF
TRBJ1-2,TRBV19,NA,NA,TGTGCCAGTAGTATGTGGAGGGACTACGATATCTATGGCTACACCTTC,CASSMWRDYDIYGYTF
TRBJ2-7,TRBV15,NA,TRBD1,TGTGCCACCAGCAGAGAAGGAACTGGGACAGGGAGGGCGTACGAGCAGTACTTC,CATSREGTGTGRAYEQYF
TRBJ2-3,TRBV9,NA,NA,TGTGCCAGCAGCGTAAAACTAGCCATAACAGATACGCAGTATTTT,CASSVKLAITDTQYF
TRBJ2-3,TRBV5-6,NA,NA,TGTGCCAGCAGCGAGGGCTACTGGACAGATACGCAGTATTTT,CASSEGYWTDTQYF
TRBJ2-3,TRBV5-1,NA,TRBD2,TGCGCCAGCAGCCCCCCGACTAGCTATACGCAGTATTTT,CASSPPTSYTQYF
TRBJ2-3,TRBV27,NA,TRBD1,TGTGCCAGCAGTCTACAGGGGACGATTACAGATACGCAGTATTTT,CASSLQGTITDTQYF
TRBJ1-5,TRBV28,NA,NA,TGTGCCAGCAGTTGGAGGGGCAGTCAGCCCCAGCATTTT,CASSWRGSQPQHF
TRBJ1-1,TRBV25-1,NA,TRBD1,TGTGCCAGCAGTGAGAGTAGGGGGCGCTTGGGCGCTGAAGCTTTCTTT,CASSESRGRLGAEAFF
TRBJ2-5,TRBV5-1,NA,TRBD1,TGCGCCAGCAGGGACAGGGCATCCCAGTACTTC,CASRDRASQYF
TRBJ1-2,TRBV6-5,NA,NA,TGTGCCAGCAGGACTGGGTCGGCCGGCTACACCTTC,CASRTGSAGYTF
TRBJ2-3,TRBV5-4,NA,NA,TGTGCCAGCAGCTTTTTAAGCACTAGCACAGATACGCAGTATTTT,CASSFLSTSTDTQYF
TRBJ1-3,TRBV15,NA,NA,TGTGCCACCAGCAGCTCAGTGCTCTCTGGAAACACCATATATTTT,CATSSSVLSGNTIYF
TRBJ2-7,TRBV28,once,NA,TGTGCCAGCACCTTGGGTGGTAGAGGTGCCTCCTACGAGCAGTACTTC,CASTLGGRGASYEQYF
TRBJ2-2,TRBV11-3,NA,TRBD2,TGTGCCAGCAGCTTTTCTAGCGGGGCGGTTACCGGGGAGCTGTTTTTT,CASSFSSGAVTGELFF
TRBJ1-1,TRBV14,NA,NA,TGTGCCAGCAGCCAGGACAGGAACACTGAAGCTTTCTTT,CASSQDRNTEAFF
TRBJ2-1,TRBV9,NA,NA,TGTGCCAGCAGCGTAGAACTAAGGTCCCTAGGAGGCAATGAGCAGTTCTTC,CASSVELRSLGGNEQFF
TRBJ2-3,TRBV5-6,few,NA,TGTGCCAGCAGCTTGGGGCGGAGGGAAGATACGCAGTATTTT,CASSLGRREDTQYF
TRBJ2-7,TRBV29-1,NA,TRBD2,TGCAGCGTTTTTTGGGGAAATAGGGAGGGCGGGTACGAGCAGTACTTC,CSVFWGNREGGYEQYF
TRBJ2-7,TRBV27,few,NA,TGTGCCAGCAGTTTATTTCAGTCTGGGAGTTCCTACGAGCAGTACTTC,CASSLFQSGSSYEQYF